This T cell receptor (beta chain) derives from a study of monozygotic twins with inflammatory bowel disease. The CDR3 totals 14 residues. In germline, CDR1 is SGHTA, CDR2 FQGNSA. The authors isolated total RNA from whole blood without sorting T cells. Researchers used approximately 3,800 ng of total RNA for each TCR library. Molecular identifiers with 6-nucleotide sample barcodes were added during cDNA synthesis via template switching. Following a re-call of the 5' RACE reads, TCRdb has one entry per CDR3 protein and lacks DNA. The ten top clones account for about 2.6%, within a sample of some 440,000 distinct CDR3 sequences.

What was sequenced was blood. The receptor was derived from a human donor with ulcerative colitis or Crohn's disease, or a healthy co-twin of an affected twin (not recorded which). The genes are TRBV7-2 and TRBJ1-3; TCRdb names TRBD1, which stays unverified in the absence of DNA. The CDR3 loop reads CASSFNRGGNTIYF.